This entry lists 5 T cell receptor beta chains sequenced from one sample in a study of blood T cell repertoires in COVID-19. Data came from immunoSEQ multiplex PCR; TCRdb stores just in-frame clones and leaves some out. The sample carries about 44,000 clones, approximately 89% recorded once. The source material was peripheral blood. Receptor source: a woman between 40 and 55 years old with acute or convalescent COVID-19.

The chain uses TRBV30 and TRBJ1-1; D is undetermined. The CDR3 has 11 amino acids. Germline V gives CDR1 GTSNPN, CDR2 SVGIG (reference sequence). V was shortened by 3 bases and J by 5 bases, with 7 bases between the two germline ends. The CDR3 region is CAWSTETEAFF. CDR3 sequence (DNA): TGTGCCTGGAGCACAGAAACTGAAGCTTTCTTT.

The CDR3 spells CASSFREGTNEKLFF. CDR3 coding DNA: TGTGCCAGCAGCTTCCGCGAGGGAACTAATGAAAAACTGTTTTTT. This chain connects TRBV9 to TRBJ1-4, with D unresolved. This CDR3 has 15 residues. Germline V lookup: CDR1 SGDLS, CDR2 YYNGEE. Trimming took 4 bases from V and 1 from J, leaving 11 bases between them.

The V gene is TRBV27, the J gene TRBJ2-1, with 7 bases lining up with TRBD2. V lost 0 bases to trimming and J lost 0 bases; unmatched junction nucleotides: 2. CDR3 length: 16 amino acids. Germline V gene lookup returns CDR1 MNHEY and CDR2 SMNVEV (reference sequence). CDR3 sequence reads: CASSLSGGSSYNEQFF. Written as DNA, the CDR3 is TGTGCCAGCAGTTTATCGGGGGGGAGCTCCTACAATGAGCAGTTCTTC.

The DNA for the CDR3 is TGCAGCGTTGTAGAGACAGGGCTTGCAACTAATGAAAAACTGTTTTTT. Encoded protein: CSVVETGLATNEKLFF. The rearrangement joins TRBV29-1 to TRBJ1-4; TRBD1 agrees at 7 bases. The CDR3 runs 16 residues. V lost 4 bases and J lost 0; bases outside the gene matches: 8. Germline V gene sequence: CDR1 SQVTM, CDR2 ANQGSEA.

V gene TRBV11-3 combines with J gene TRBJ2-2; the D gene is possibly TRBD1 (6 bases). V was cut by 1 base and J by 5 bases, with 14 bases left in between. The CDR3 is 16 residues long. The V gene's germline CDR1 is SGHNT and CDR2 YENEEA. This CDR3 reads CASSLGTDPRTGELFF. CDR3 sequence (DNA): TGTGCCAGCAGCTTAGGGACAGACCCGCGAACCGGGGAGCTGTTTTTT.